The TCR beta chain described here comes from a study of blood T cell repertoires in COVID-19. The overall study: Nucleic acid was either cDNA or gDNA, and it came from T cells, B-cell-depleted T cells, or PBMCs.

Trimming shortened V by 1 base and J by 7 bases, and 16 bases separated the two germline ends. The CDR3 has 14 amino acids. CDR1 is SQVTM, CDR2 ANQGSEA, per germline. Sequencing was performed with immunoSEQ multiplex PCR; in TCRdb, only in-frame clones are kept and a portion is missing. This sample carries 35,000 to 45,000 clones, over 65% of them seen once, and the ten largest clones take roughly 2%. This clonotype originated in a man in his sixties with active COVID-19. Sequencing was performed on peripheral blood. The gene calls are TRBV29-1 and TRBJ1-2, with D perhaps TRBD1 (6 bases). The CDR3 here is CSVEAGGATSGYTF. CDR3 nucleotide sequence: TGCAGCGTTGAAGCCGGGGGGGCTACAAGTGGCTACACCTTC.